This TCR beta chain emerged from a study of technical replicates of blood from a handful of donors. Germline V lookup: CDR1 SEHNR, CDR2 FQNEAQ (reference sequence). The CDR3 extends over 14 amino acids. The ends lost 5 bases at V and 2 bases at J; junction bases unmatched: 5. Sequencing was performed with immunoSEQ multiplex PCR; in TCRdb, only in-frame clones are kept and a portion is missing. The sample lists 65,000 to 95,000 clones, 90% to 95% seen once, with 0.25% to 0.35% in the top ten. Sequenced material: T cells isolated from PBMCs. V gene TRBV7-9 combines with J gene TRBJ1-1; 7 bases are shared with TRBD1. This TCR came from a human donor in good health. CDR3 coding DNA: TGTGCCAGCAGCCCCGACAGGGCAAACACTGAAGCTTTCTTT. This sequence encodes CASSPDRANTEAFF.